This paragraph reports one TCR beta chain. This entry is derived from a study of blood T cell repertoires in COVID-19. From germline, CDR1 is PRHDT and CDR2 FYEKMQ (reference sequence). The V segment lost 4 bases and the J segment 6 bases; nucleotides outside the gene matches: 6. The CDR3 is made up of 14 amino acids. Repertoires were generated with immunoSEQ multiplex PCR, while TCRdb's copy carries only in-frame clones and drops some. The repertoire holds under 250,000 clones, 84% seen once, with approximately 8.1% in the top ten. The TCR sequence derives from a woman aged 45-60 years with active or convalescent COVID-19. The specimen was peripheral blood. This sequence joins TRBV13 and TRBJ2-3; 8 bases align to TRBD1. This CDR3 reads CASSSSGGEDTQYF. Written as DNA, the CDR3 is TGTGCCAGCAGCTCGTCAGGGGGCGAGGATACGCAGTATTTT.